This T cell receptor beta chain was recovered during a study of T cell responses to AZD1222 COVID-19 vaccine. CDR3 size: 13 residues. Germline V gene sequence: CDR1 MGHRA, CDR2 YSYEKL. Remarks on this clone: Antigen: not known. A read error may account for a junction end that differs from germline.

The assay was immunoSEQ multiplex PCR, and TCRdb's table has in-frame clones only and misses some. The table lists about 140,000 clones, 88% of them singletons. Study-wide results and caveats: Donors were mostly white British, more females; clonal diversity possibly underestimated.

Investigators merged groups given second doses at roughly 4 or roughly 12 weeks. J is TRBJ2-2 and V is TRBV4-1; D ambiguous. The starting material was peripheral blood, obtained 28 days after the second AZD1222 dose. The receptor comes from an adult who received the AZD1222 COVID-19 vaccine. The CDR3 bases are TGCGTCAGCAGCCAAGATGCCACCGGGGAGCTGTTTTTT. As protein: CVSSQDATGELFF.